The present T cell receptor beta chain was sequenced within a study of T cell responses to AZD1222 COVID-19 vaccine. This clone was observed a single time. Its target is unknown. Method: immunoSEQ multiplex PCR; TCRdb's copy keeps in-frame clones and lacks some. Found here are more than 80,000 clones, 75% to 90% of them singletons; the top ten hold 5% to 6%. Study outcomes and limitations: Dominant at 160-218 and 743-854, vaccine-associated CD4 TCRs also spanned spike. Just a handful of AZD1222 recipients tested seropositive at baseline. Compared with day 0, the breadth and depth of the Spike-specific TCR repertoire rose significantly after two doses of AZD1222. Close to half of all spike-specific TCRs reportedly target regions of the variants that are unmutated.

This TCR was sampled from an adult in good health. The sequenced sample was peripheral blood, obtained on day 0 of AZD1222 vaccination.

The CDR3 reads CASSFGGSSYEQYF. CDR3 nucleotide sequence: TGTGCCAGCAGCTTCGGCGGGAGCTCCTACGAGCAGTACTTC. The rearrangement joins TRBV7-2 to TRBJ2-7; TRBD2 agrees at 7 bases. The junction had 2 bases not matched to a gene; V was cut back by 3 bases and J by 0 bases. The CDR3 loop spans 14 amino acids. Per the germline V gene, CDR1 is SGHTA and CDR2 is FQGNSA.